This record covers a single T cell receptor beta chain. The antigen this receptor binds is unknown. Base qualities are missing; no much larger clone stands one base away. Germline trimming: 7 bases from V, 0 bases from J; junction bases outside gene matches: 6. Based on the germline V gene, the CDR1 and CDR2 sequences are SQVTM and ANQGSEA. The cysteine opens and the phenylalanine closes a CDR3 of 14 amino acids. Only the CDR3 DNA stays, 42 bases, in frame from base 1. Samples from volunteer blood donors who had recovered from COVID-19 were contributed by a second Seattle source. Whole blood was collected in K2EDTA tubes by collaborating institutions according to the institutions' own protocols. Collaborator samples were shipped for TCRbeta analysis as frozen whole blood, isolated PBMCs, or DNA extracted from either sample type. The data originate from a study of blood T cell repertoires in COVID-19 (dated by TCRdb to between 2020 and 2021). About the study as a whole: Samples covering the acute and convalescent phases of COVID-19 were provided by collaborators in the United States, Italy and Spain. The material from the prospective study consisted of cDNA or gDNA derived from T cells, B-cell-depleted T cells, or PBMCs. The dataset comprised deeply sampled blood TCRbeta repertoires from subjects exposed to, actively infected with, or recovered from COVID-19. The repertoires were released in a freely available public database meant as a resource for research on the immune response to SARS-CoV-2. Samples came from the ongoing ImmuneRACE study (first 160 participants) plus 1,254 subjects from 6 global collaborators. Nearly every sample came with metadata listing a de-identified subject ID, COVID-19 status, age in years and sex. Where available, HLA class I and class II types were obtained from metadata supplied by the sample provider rather than from assay-based typing. The investigation overall reported the following: The amount of clinical and demographic metadata varied by source and participant and was provided uncurated.

TCRbeta CDR3 regions were amplified from genomic DNA using the immunoSEQ Assay, a bias-controlled multiplex PCR. As for the authors' bioinformatics: Within the assay, amplification of reference gene primers was used to estimate how many nucleated cells each sample contained. To quantify the absolute abundance of each unique TCRbeta CDR3 rearrangement, sequence reads were collapsed and filtered. For each sample, productive Simpson clonality was calculated as the square root of Simpson's diversity index across productive rearrangements. TCRdb provides this immuneACCESS table in a form limited to in-frame rearrangements. Some clones are lacking; in checked studies, under half of them reflect an unresolved V gene, and why the rest are absent is not known. V and J calls and clone size are those listed in that table; D and trimming were worked out from the DNA. Within this sample are about 250,000 clones, with approximately 86% of them counted one time only. The top ten clonotypes cover about 1.7% of the sample.

The V and J genes are TRBV29-1 and TRBJ1-5, with TRBD1 matching 7 junction bases. The clonotype originates from a woman aged 60-70 years who had recovered from COVID-19. The specimen was peripheral blood. The CDR3: CSARDSYSNQPQHF. The DNA is TGCAGCGCTCGGGACAGTTATAGCAATCAGCCCCAGCATTTT.